The T cell receptor (beta chain) described here comes from a study of blood T cell repertoires in COVID-19 (dated by TCRdb to the early 2020s). For context, the study as a whole: Samples from collaborators originated in the United States, Italy and Spain and spanned both the acute and convalescent phases of COVID-19. The prospective study material was composed of cDNA or gDNA derived from T cells, B-cell-depleted T cells, or PBMCs. Subjects who had been exposed to COVID-19, were actively infected with it, or had recovered from it provided the deeply sampled blood TCRbeta repertoires that made up the dataset. A freely available public database, intended as a resource for researchers studying the immune response to SARS-CoV-2, is where the repertoires were released. The samples were drawn from the first 160 participants of the ongoing ImmuneRACE study and from about 1,200 subjects provided by 6 global collaborators. Sample metadata almost always included a de-identified subject ID, COVID-19 status, age in years and sex. HLA class I and class II types, where available, came from metadata supplied by the sample provider rather than from assay-based typing. Study-wide conclusions, independent of this receptor: How much clinical and demographic metadata was included differed by source and by participant, and the metadata was provided uncurated.

TCRbeta CDR3 regions were amplified from genomic DNA using the immunoSEQ Assay, a bias-controlled multiplex PCR. The authors processed their data as follows. Nucleated cell counts per sample were estimated from amplification of reference gene primers within the assay. Sequence reads were collapsed and filtered to measure the absolute abundance of every unique TCRbeta CDR3 rearrangement. Productive Simpson clonality was computed per sample as the square root of Simpson's diversity index over productive rearrangements. Drawn from immuneACCESS, this table holds only the in-frame rearrangements with V and J called that TCRdb kept. Clones are partly lost; checked studies trace under half to an unresolved V gene and leave the rest unexplained. The DNA gave D and trimming, while V, J and clone size come from that table. The sample table contains roughly 150,000 clones; only one count was recorded for around 81% of them. Around 8% of the sample goes to the ten largest clones.

Collaborating institutions collected whole blood in K2EDTA tubes following their own protocols. For TCRbeta analysis, collaborators shipped samples as frozen whole blood, isolated PBMCs, or DNA extracted from either of those sample types. Regarding this clone: Its recognized antigen is unknown. Base-call qualities are not available, and no considerably larger clone is one nucleotide away.

Ends trimmed: V by 3 bases, J by 4 bases; bases unmatched to a gene: 14. From the cysteine up to the phenylalanine, the CDR3 has a length of 20 residues. Only CDR3 DNA remains: 60 bases, in frame from the first base. The germline V gene (reference sequence) yields LNHDA for CDR1 and SQIVND for CDR2. Recombination linked TRBV19 to TRBJ2-6, and TRBD2 matches 11 of the central bases. Material: peripheral blood. This clonotype originated in a human donor in a cohort sampled during active COVID-19. This receptor carries the CDR3 CASSIVSSSGGAGGANVLTF. The DNA sequence is TGTGCCAGTAGTATCGTCTCGAGTAGCGGGGGGGCCGGAGGGGCCAACGTCCTGACTTTC.